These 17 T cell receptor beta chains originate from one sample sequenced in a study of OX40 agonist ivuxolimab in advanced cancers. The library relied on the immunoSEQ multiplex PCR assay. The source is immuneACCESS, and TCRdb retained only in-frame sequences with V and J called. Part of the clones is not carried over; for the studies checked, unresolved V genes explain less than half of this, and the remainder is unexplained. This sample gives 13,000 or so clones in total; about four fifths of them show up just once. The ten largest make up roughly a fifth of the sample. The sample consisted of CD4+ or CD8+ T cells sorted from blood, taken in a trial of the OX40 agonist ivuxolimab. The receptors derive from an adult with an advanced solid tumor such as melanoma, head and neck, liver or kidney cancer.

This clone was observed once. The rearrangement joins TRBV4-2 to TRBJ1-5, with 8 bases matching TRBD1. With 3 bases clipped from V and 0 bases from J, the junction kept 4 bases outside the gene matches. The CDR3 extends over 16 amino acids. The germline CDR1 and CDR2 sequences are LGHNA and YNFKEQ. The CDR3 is CASSQRQGNSNQPQHF. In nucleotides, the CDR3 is TGTGCCAGCAGCCAGCGACAGGGGAATAGCAATCAGCCCCAGCATTTT.

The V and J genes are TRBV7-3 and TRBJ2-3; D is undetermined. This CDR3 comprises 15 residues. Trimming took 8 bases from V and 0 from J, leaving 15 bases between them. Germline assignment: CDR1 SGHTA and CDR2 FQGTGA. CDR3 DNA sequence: TGTGCCAGCGGGTGGGCCAGATCTAGCACAGATACGCAGTATTTT. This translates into CASGWARSSTDTQYF.

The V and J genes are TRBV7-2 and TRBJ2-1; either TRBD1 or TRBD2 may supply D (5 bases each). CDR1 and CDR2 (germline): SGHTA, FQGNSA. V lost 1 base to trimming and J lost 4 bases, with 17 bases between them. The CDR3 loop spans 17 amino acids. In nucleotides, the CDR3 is TGTGCCAGCAGCTTAGGGGGGTATAGCCCGGGATACAATGAGCAGTTCTTC. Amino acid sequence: CASSLGGYSPGYNEQFF.

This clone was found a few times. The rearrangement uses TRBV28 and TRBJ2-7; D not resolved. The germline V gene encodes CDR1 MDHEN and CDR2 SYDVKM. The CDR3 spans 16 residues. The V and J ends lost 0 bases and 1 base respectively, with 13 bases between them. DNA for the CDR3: TGTGCCAGCAGTTTATGGTTAGACCCCCGGTCCTACGAGCAGTACTTC. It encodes CASSLWLDPRSYEQYF.

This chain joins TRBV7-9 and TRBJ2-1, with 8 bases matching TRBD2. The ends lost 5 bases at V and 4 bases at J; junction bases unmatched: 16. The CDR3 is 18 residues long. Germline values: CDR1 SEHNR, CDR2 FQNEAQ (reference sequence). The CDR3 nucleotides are TGTGCCAGCAGCCACCTCGGAGCGGGAGTAATAGGGTACAATGAGCAGTTCTTC. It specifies CASSHLGAGVIGYNEQFF.

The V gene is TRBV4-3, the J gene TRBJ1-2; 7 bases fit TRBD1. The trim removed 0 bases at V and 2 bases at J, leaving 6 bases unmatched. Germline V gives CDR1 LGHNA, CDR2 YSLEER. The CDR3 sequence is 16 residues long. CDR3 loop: CASSQDGPTGNYGYTF. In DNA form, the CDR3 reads TGCGCCAGCAGCCAAGATGGCCCGACAGGGAACTATGGCTACACCTTC.

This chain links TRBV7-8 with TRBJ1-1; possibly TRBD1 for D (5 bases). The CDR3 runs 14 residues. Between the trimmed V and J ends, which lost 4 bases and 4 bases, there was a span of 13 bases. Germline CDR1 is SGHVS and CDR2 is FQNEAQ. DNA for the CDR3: TGTGCCAGCAGCTCACTTGAGAGGGGCACTGAAGCTTTCTTT. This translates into CASSSLERGTEAFF.

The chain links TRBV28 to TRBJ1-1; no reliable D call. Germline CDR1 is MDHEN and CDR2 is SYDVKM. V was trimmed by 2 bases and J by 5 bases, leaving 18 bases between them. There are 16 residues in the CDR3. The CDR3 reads CASSLGIGPGETEAFF. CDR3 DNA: TGTGCCAGCAGTTTAGGCATCGGGCCAGGCGAAACTGAAGCTTTCTTT. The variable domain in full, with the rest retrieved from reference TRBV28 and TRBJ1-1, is DVKVTQSSRYLVKRTGEKVFLECVQDMDHENMFWYRQDPGLGLRLIYFSYDVKMKEKGDIPEGYSVSREKKERFSLILESASTNQTSMYLCASSLGIGPGETEAFFGQGTRLTVV.

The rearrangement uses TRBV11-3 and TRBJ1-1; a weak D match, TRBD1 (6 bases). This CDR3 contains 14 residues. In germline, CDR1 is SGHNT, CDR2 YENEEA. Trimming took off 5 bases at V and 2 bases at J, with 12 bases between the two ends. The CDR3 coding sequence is TGTGCCAGCAGCCTCCGGGACACCAACACTGAAGCTTTCTTT. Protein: CASSLRDTNTEAFF.

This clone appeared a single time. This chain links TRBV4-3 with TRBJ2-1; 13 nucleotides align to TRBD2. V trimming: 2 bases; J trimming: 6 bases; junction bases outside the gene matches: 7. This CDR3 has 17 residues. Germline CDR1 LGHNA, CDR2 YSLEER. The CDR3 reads CASSQREGLAGINEQFF. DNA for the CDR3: TGCGCCAGCAGCCAACGCGAGGGACTAGCGGGGATCAATGAGCAGTTCTTC.

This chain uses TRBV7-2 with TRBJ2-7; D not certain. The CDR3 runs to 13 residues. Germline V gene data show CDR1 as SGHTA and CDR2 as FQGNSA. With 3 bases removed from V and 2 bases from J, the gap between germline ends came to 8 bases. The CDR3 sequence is CASSLDPTYEQYF. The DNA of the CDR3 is TGTGCCAGCAGCTTGGACCCTACCTACGAGCAGTACTTC.

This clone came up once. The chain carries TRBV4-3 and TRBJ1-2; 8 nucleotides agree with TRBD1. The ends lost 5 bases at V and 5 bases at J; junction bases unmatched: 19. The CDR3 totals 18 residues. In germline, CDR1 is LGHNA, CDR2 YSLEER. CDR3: CASSYGQGQISPTYGYTF. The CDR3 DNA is TGCGCCAGCAGCTACGGACAGGGACAGATATCCCCCACGTATGGCTACACCTTC.

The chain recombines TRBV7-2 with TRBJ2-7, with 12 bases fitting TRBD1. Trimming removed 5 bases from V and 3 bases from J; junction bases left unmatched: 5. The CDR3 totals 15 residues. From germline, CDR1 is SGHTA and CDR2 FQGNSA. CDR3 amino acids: CASSDGTGGLYEQYF. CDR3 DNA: TGTGCCAGCAGCGATGGGACAGGGGGCCTCTACGAGCAGTACTTC. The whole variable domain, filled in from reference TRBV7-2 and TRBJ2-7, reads GAGVSQSPSNKVTEKGKDVELRCDPISGHTALYWYRQSLGQGLEFLIYFQGNSAPDKSGLPSDRFSAERTGGSVSTLTIQRTQQEDSAVYLCASSDGTGGLYEQYFGPGTRLTVT.

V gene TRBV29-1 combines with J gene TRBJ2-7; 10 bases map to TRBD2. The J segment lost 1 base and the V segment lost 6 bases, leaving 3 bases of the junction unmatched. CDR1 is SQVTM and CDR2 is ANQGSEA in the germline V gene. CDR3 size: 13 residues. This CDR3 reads CSVPGLASYEQYF. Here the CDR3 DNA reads TGCAGCGTCCCGGGACTAGCGTCCTACGAGCAGTACTTC.

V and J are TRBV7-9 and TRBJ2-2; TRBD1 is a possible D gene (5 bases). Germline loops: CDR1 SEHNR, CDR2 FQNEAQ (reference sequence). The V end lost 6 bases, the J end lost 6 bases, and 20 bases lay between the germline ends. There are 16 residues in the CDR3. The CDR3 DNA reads TGTGCCAGCAGTACTATCTACGTACAGGTGGCCGGGGAGCTGTTTTTT. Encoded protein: CASSTIYVQVAGELFF.

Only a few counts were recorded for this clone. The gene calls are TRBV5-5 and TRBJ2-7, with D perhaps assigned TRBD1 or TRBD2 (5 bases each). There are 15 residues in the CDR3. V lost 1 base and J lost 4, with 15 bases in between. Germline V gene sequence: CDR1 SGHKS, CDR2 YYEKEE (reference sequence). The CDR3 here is CASSLSRDGIYEQYF. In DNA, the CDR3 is TGTGCCAGCAGCTTGTCGAGGGACGGGATTTACGAGCAGTACTTC.

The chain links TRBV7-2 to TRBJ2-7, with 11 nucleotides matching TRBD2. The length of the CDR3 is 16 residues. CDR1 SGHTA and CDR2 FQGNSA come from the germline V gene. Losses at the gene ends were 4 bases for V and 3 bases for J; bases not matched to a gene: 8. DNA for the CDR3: TGTGCCAGCAGCTCCTTGGCACTAGCGGGAGACTACGAGCAGTACTTC. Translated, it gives CASSSLALAGDYEQYF.